In this sample, the clone carrying this T cell receptor beta chain is medium-sized. In germline, CDR1 is MRHNA, CDR2 SNTAGT. Losses at the gene ends were 5 bases for V and 7 bases for J; bases not matched to a gene: 7. The CDR3 has 15 residues. This entry comes from a study of patients and donors after allogeneic stem cell transplantation. TCRdb processed the RT-PCR reads anew with MiXCR; each CDR3 protein has one entry. Among roughly 1,000 distinct CDR3 sequences listed, roughly 0.44% were seen once. The sequence came from a human donor who was either an allogeneic HSCT recipient or a stem cell or donor lymphocyte infusion donor (not recorded which). It is not recorded whose cells these are; they may come from a transplant donor. The chain carries TRBV6-4 and TRBJ2-1, with TRBD2 matching 11 bases. Sequencing was performed on blood, either unsorted or a sorted T cell fraction (not recorded which). This CDR3 reads CASSSTSGSGNEQFF. In DNA, the CDR3 is TGTGCCAGCAGTTCTACTAGCGGGAGCGGGAATGAGCAGTTCTTC.